The rows below give T cell receptor beta chains drawn from one sample of a study of cytotoxic CD8 clonotypes in ibrutinib-treated CLL. Assay used: immunoSEQ multiplex PCR; TCRdb lists only in-frame clones, some missing. The sample carries approximately 32,000 clones, around 53% recorded once. Specimen: PBMCs, collected before ibrutinib treatment. The receptors were sampled from a human donor with chronic lymphocytic leukemia. The CDR3 runs from the conserved cysteine through the conserved F or W. D genes are given only for firm matches. Size tells how often a clone was seen (once, few, many) or the class of an expanded clone, and some rows leave it out.

v_gene	d_gene	abundance	j_gene	CDR3nt	CDR3aa
TRBV9	-	few	TRBJ1-6	TGTGCCAGCAGCGTAGCGGCACGGTCTAATTCACCCCTCCACTTT	CASSVAARSNSPLHF
TRBV6-1	-	few	TRBJ1-1	TGTGCCAGCAGAGAACTCGGAGGGGATAACACTGAAGCTTTCTTT	CASRELGGDNTEAFF
TRBV7-9	TRBD2	few	TRBJ2-1	TGTGCCAGCAGCCCACGGCCGGGACTAGCGGCGTACAATGAGCAGTTCTTC	CASSPRPGLAAYNEQFF
TRBV2	-	-	TRBJ2-3	TGTGCCAGCAAAGAGGGAGCGGGCTTCCCAGATACGCAGTATTTT	CASKEGAGFPDTQYF
TRBV5-6	-	-	TRBJ2-1	TGTGCCAGCAGTTTGACACTCTACAATGAGCAGTTCTTC	CASSLTLYNEQFF
TRBV5-1	TRBD1	-	TRBJ2-6	TGCGCCAGCAGCTCCTCCGGGACAGGGCTCTCTGGGGCCAACGTCCTGACTTTC	CASSSSGTGLSGANVLTF
TRBV7-2	TRBD1	few	TRBJ2-1	TGTGCCAGCAGCTTAGATTGGGACAGGGCCCAGTTCTTC	CASSLDWDRAQFF
TRBV20-1	-	-	TRBJ2-5	TGCAGTGGGGCTATCCAGGAGACCCAGTACTTC	CSGAIQETQYF
TRBV5-1	-	-	TRBJ2-5	TGCGCCAGCAGCTTAGGGCAGACAATGGAGACCCAGTACTTC	CASSLGQTMETQYF
TRBV7-8	-	-	TRBJ1-5	TGTGCCAGCAGCTCAGGAGATATTCCTCAGCCCCAGCATTTT	CASSSGDIPQPQHF
TRBV18	-	-	TRBJ2-2	TGTGCCAGCTCACCCTCACCCTGGACAGCGACGACCACCGGGGAGCTGTTTTTT	CASSPSPWTATTTGELFF
TRBV2	TRBD1	once	TRBJ1-5	TGTGCCAGTGGACAGGGTTTAAGCAATCAGCCCCAGCATTTT	CASGQGLSNQPQHF
TRBV10-2	TRBD2	-	TRBJ2-5	TGCGCCAGCACCGGGACTAGCGGAAATTTAGGGGAGACCCAGTACTTC	CASTGTSGNLGETQYF
TRBV27	TRBD1	-	TRBJ1-6	TGTGCCAGCAGTTTACAACACAGGGGGACCGGGTCACCCCTCCACTTT	CASSLQHRGTGSPLHF
TRBV5-1	TRBD1	once	TRBJ1-4	TGCGCCAGCAGCTCGCTGGGACAGGGAGATGAAAAACTGTTTTTT	CASSSLGQGDEKLFF
TRBV9	TRBD1	few	TRBJ1-1	TGTGCCAGCAGCGTTGGGACAGGATCTGAAGCTTTCTTT	CASSVGTGSEAFF
TRBV7-9	TRBD1	-	TRBJ2-3	TGTGCCAGCAGCTCCGGTTATAGCGGGACAGGGGACCCAGATACGCAGTATTTT	CASSSGYSGTGDPDTQYF
TRBV28	-	-	TRBJ1-5	TGTGCCAGCAGTTTCGGGGGGCTTGCGAGCAATCAGCCCCAGCATTTT	CASSFGGLASNQPQHF
TRBV2	TRBD1	medium-sized	TRBJ2-5	TGTGCCAGCACTCAGGACAGGGTAGCAGAGACCCAGTACTTC	CASTQDRVAETQYF
TRBV5-1	-	-	TRBJ1-2	TGCGCCAGCAGCTTGTCGCGCAGTGACTATGGCTACACCTTC	CASSLSRSDYGYTF
TRBV2	-	few	TRBJ1-2	TGTGCCAGCACAGACCCTTATGGCTACACCTTC	CASTDPYGYTF
TRBV19	TRBD2	few	TRBJ2-1	TGTGCCAGTGTACCGGGACTAGCGGGAAAACACTCCTACAATGAGCAGTTCTTC	CASVPGLAGKHSYNEQFF
TRBV5-6	TRBD1	-	TRBJ1-3	TGTGCCAGCAGTTTACTACAGGGGTCTGGAAACACCATATATTTT	CASSLLQGSGNTIYF
TRBV7-9	TRBD1	few	TRBJ1-2	TGTGCCAGCAGCTCGGGACAGCTTCACACCTTC	CASSSGQLHTF
TRBV4-2	TRBD2	-	TRBJ2-3	TGTGCCAGCAGCCAAGAAGTGGTAGCGGGGAGCACAGATACGCAGTATTTT	CASSQEVVAGSTDTQYF
TRBV28	TRBD1	once	TRBJ1-3	TGTGCCAGCAGTTTATACAGGGGGCTATCTGGAAACACCATATATTTT	CASSLYRGLSGNTIYF
TRBV10-3	-	-	TRBJ2-1	TGTGCCATCAGTGAGTCAGAGGATTTGGGCAATGAGCAGTTCTTC	CAISESEDLGNEQFF
TRBV5-1	-	once	TRBJ2-7	TGCGCCAGCAGCTTCCTATCAGGAAGCTACGAGCAGTACTTC	CASSFLSGSYEQYF
TRBV18	-	-	TRBJ1-1	TGTGCCAGCTCACCAGCTGAAAACACTGAAGCTTTCTTT	CASSPAENTEAFF
TRBV2	TRBD1	few	TRBJ1-4	TGTGCCAGCAGCCTACAGGGGACTAATGAAAAACTGTTTTTT	CASSLQGTNEKLFF
TRBV2	-	-	TRBJ2-3	TGTGCCAGCAGTGCTTTAGACGTCCTAAGTACGCAGTATTTT	CASSALDVLSTQYF